Listed here are 6 T cell receptor beta chains from one sample, sequenced in a study of T cell repertoires in cytomegalovirus infection. Antigens of these TCRs are unknown. MiXCR, applied by TCRdb to the reads, yields one record per CDR3 protein. The table records 50,000 to 65,000 distinct CDR3 sequences, 20% to 25% of them present only once. Sequencing used CD8+ T cells from cultured PBMCs, obtained from culture after CMV antigen stimulation. Receptors originate from a human donor in good health (CMV status not recorded). Some clones in this sample may be carry-over from other donors' samples.

This clonotype turned up a few times. The CDR3 DNA is TGTGCCAGCAGCCTCGACAACCCAAGGACAGATACGCAGTATTTT. This gives the protein CASSLDNPRTDTQYF. The chain carries TRBV7-2 and TRBJ2-3, with D unclear. Per germline, CDR1 SGHTA and CDR2 FQGNSA. The CDR3 contains 15 residues. V was trimmed by 5 bases and J by 3 bases, leaving 15 bases between them.

The chain employs TRBV7-9 and TRBJ1-3; D may be TRBD1 (5 bases). Trimming stripped 2 bases from V and 8 bases from J, with 10 bases between. Per germline, CDR1 SEHNR and CDR2 FQNEAQ (reference sequence). The CDR3 runs 13 residues. The CDR3 is CASSLPRGDTIYF. The CDR3 bases are TGTGCCAGCAGCTTACCTAGGGGAGACACCATATATTTT.

This chain joins TRBV7-8 and TRBJ2-7, with 7 bases that match TRBD1. The CDR3 covers 14 residues. CDR1 is SGHVS and CDR2 is FQNEAQ in the germline V gene. Trimming cost V 6 bases and J 2 bases; bases outside gene matches: 7. In DNA form, the CDR3 reads TGTGCCAGCAGTTTATCGGGACAGACCTACGAGCAGTACTTC. Encoded protein: CASSLSGQTYEQYF.

This chain joins TRBV11-2 and TRBJ2-1; D possibly corresponds to TRBD1 (6 bases). The CDR3 is 16 residues long. CDR1 is SGHAT, CDR2 FQNNGV, per germline. Trimming shortened V by 4 bases and J by 3 bases, and 16 bases separated the two germline ends. CDR3 protein: CASSSISGGSYNEQFF. The CDR3 DNA is TGTGCCAGCAGCTCCATCTCTGGGGGCAGCTACAATGAGCAGTTCTTC.

This chain connects TRBV7-2 to TRBJ2-7, with TRBD1 matching over 10 bases. Germline V lookup: CDR1 SGHTA, CDR2 FQGNSA. This CDR3 has 14 residues. V shed 6 bases, J shed 6 bases, and the junction held 8 bases outside the gene matches. The CDR3 here is CASRRPTGGAEQYF. CDR3 in DNA: TGTGCCAGCAGACGTCCGACAGGGGGCGCCGAGCAGTACTTC.

The J gene is TRBJ2-7, the V gene TRBV6-2 or TRBV6-3; D may be TRBD1 (6 bases). This CDR3 is built from 15 residues. The V gene lost 0 bases and the J gene lost 2 bases, with 11 bases spanning the gap. Looked up from germline, CDR1 is MNHEY and CDR2 is SVGEGT. The CDR3 loop reads CASSYSWDTTYEQYF. CDR3 coding DNA: TGTGCCAGCAGTTACTCCTGGGACACAACCTACGAGCAGTACTTC.